Below, 3 T cell receptor beta chains from the same sample are listed, as sequenced in a study of CXCR3-negative and CXCR3-positive naive CD8 T cells. UMI-labeled TRB cDNA libraries were prepared by 5' RACE. TCRdb re-analyzed the 5' RACE reads; it lists each CDR3 protein once, without DNA. Reported are about 130,000 distinct CDR3 sequences; the ten largest clones contain approximately 0.3%. The specimen was naive CXCR3- CD8+ T cells from blood. The subset was: CD45RO-CCR7+CD27+CD95- naive CD8+ T cells lacking CXCR3 (TNR3-). The receptors originated from a human donor in good health. Some clones in this sample may be carry-over from other donors' samples.

The CDR3 reads CASSLMAVDEQFF. The genes are TRBV5-5 and TRBJ2-1. The CDR3 has 13 amino acids. Germline assignment: CDR1 SGHKS and CDR2 YYEKEE (reference sequence).

The chain links TRBV28 to TRBJ2-7; the TCRdb call, TRBD1, lacks DNA for checking. The length of the CDR3 is 13 residues. Germline V gene data show CDR1 as MDHEN and CDR2 as SYDVKM. CDR3 protein: CASTSNRVYEQYF. Full variable domain (outside the CDR3, taken from reference TRBV28 and TRBJ2-7): DVKVTQSSRYLVKRTGEKVFLECVQDMDHENMFWYRQDPGLGLRLIYFSYDVKMKEKGDIPEGYSVSREKKERFSLILESASTNQTSMYLCASTSNRVYEQYFGPGTRLTVT.

This chain uses TRBV25-1 with TRBJ2-7; TCRdb returns TRBD2, unconfirmable since there is no DNA. Germline V gives CDR1 MGHDK, CDR2 SYGVNS. This CDR3 has 14 residues. The CDR3 here is CASSILAGGSAQYF.